The following is a T cell receptor (beta chain) sequence with its context. No antigen is known for it. At the DNA level, this CDR3 is encoded by other sequences in the same sample as well. The data are from a study of shared clonotypes between healthy human individuals. Study observations and caveats: Tissue TCR repertoires likely differ from these blood-only repertoires.

As originally analysed: Junction-only sequences without quality scores came from ImmunoSEQ, so filtering differed. The table came from immunoSEQ multiplex PCR; TCRdb's copy has only in-frame clones and leaves some out. That table furnishes V, J and clone size, whereas the DNA furnished D and trimming. Altogether about half a million clones are present, approximately 78% being singletons, with the ten largest covering around 12%. The CDR3 covers 11 residues. The V end was cut by 5 bases, the J end by 2 bases, with 2 bases between. The germline V gene encodes CDR1 MNHEY and CDR2 SMNVEV (reference sequence).

The chain employs TRBV27 and TRBJ2-3; D gene uncertain. The receptor's source is a woman in her thirties or forties in good health. Some clones in this sample may be carry-over from other donors' samples. Sequenced sample: PBMCs. In DNA, the CDR3 is TGTGCCAGCAGTCCCACAGATACGCAGTATTTT. Protein: CASSPTDTQYF.